This paragraph covers one T cell receptor (beta chain) sequence. Antigen unknown. This record belongs to a study of cytomegalovirus exposure and HLA in healthy donors. About the research overall: As released early, the data held some 85 million unique TCRs from HLA-typed donors. Study-wide results and limits: A missense variant in DCLRE1C was later tied to TCR beta V- and J-gene trimming. Relative to equally common others, HLA-associated TCR beta chains showed greater clonal expansion in a later analysis. Most sequenced TCRs were rare (though some public TCRs occurred in many donors).

Trimming took off 1 base at V and 2 bases at J, with 11 bases between the two ends. Germline CDR1 is SGHNT and CDR2 is YYREEE (reference sequence). CDR3 length: 15 residues. PCR amplification relied on 60 Vbeta primers (plus 13 Jbeta primers). TCRdb keeps only in-frame clones here, not all; method: immunoSEQ multiplex PCR. The sample gives 200,000 to 250,000 clones, about 84% of which show up once; 1.3% is in the top ten. The sequence derives from a human donor in good health. The rearrangement links TRBV5-4 to TRBJ2-3; D call uncertain. The sample was PBMCs. The CDR3: CASSLFQAITDTQYF. CDR3 bases: TGTGCCAGCAGCTTGTTTCAAGCGATCACAGATACGCAGTATTTT.